The 28 T cell receptor beta chains given below trace back to one sample, sequenced in a study of Graves' ophthalmopathy and Graves' hyperthyroidism. CDR3 regions of TCR beta were amplified from RNA transcripts. Investigators did first-round RT-PCR with HTBI primers, then second-round multiplex PCR. One entry per CDR3 protein, called by TCRdb with MiXCR from the multiplex PCR reads. The table records 150,000 to 200,000 distinct CDR3 sequences, 39% of them present only once. Sequences were obtained from peripheral blood. Receptors were obtained from a young man with Graves' ophthalmopathy.

The chain links TRBV12-3 or TRBV12-4 to TRBJ1-1; 7 bases are shared with TRBD1. Unmatched junction bases numbered 9, after V lost 10 bases and J lost 4 bases. The CDR3 totals 13 residues. CDR3 loop: CATLGRGGTEAFF. For the CDR3, the DNA is TGTGCCACCCTGGGCAGGGGGGGCACTGAAGCTTTCTTT.

This clonotype was picked up a small number of times. J is TRBJ1-1 and V is TRBV11-3, with no clear D. CDR3 length: 13 amino acids. Germline V gives CDR1 SGHNT, CDR2 YENEEA. V was cut by 4 bases and J by 4 bases, with 10 bases left in between. The CDR3 here is CASSSERFTEAFF. The CDR3 DNA follows: TGTGCCAGCAGCTCCGAGAGGTTCACTGAAGCTTTCTTT.

This clonotype was seen many times. This chain connects TRBV6-5 to TRBJ2-7, with D unresolved. The germline V and J ends were trimmed by 1 base and 4 bases, with 2 bases remaining between them. The CDR3 spans 11 residues. Germline V CDR1 and CDR2: MNHEY, SVGAGI. For the CDR3, the DNA is TGTGCCAGCAGTTACTTGTACGAGCAGTACTTC. It yields the protein CASSYLYEQYF.

V is TRBV6-1 and J is TRBJ2-5, with D hard to call. Germline CDR1 is MNHNS and CDR2 is SASEGT. This CDR3 spans 13 amino acids. V lost 6 bases, J lost 5 bases, and 13 bases lay in between. DNA of the CDR3: TGTGCCAGCAGGGACCCAAGAAGCGAGACCCAGTACTTC. Protein sequence: CASRDPRSETQYF.

In this sample, this clonotype turned up many times. The chain has TRBV7-8 and TRBJ1-1, with a weak D call TRBD1 (6 bases). Deletions cut 1 base from V and 11 bases from J, with 8 bases between. In germline, CDR1 is SGHVS, CDR2 FQNEAQ. The CDR3 consists of 11 residues. CDR3 sequence (DNA): TGTGCCAGCAGCTTAGGACAGGAGGCTTTCTTT. Translated, it gives CASSLGQEAFF.

This clonotype was seen at least ten times. This chain joins TRBV6-5 and TRBJ2-5; perhaps TRBD2 as D (6 bases). There are 16 residues in the CDR3. Looked up from germline, CDR1 is MNHEY and CDR2 is SVGAGI. Trimming left V 0 bases short and J 4 bases short, with 15 bases between. For the CDR3, the DNA is TGTGCCAGCAGTTACTCGGAGGGGACCGGAGGAGAGACCCAGTACTTC. Its translation is CASSYSEGTGGETQYF.

This clonotype was observed at least ten times. The chain carries TRBV7-3 and TRBJ2-5; TRBD1 matches at 9 bases. The junction had 6 bases not matched to a gene; V was cut back by 2 bases and J by 5 bases. The CDR3 contains 15 residues. CDR1 is SGHTA, CDR2 FQGTGA, per germline. CDR3 DNA: TGTGCCAGCAGCTTAGGACAGGGGATTGACGAGACCCAGTACTTC. Translating it yields CASSLGQGIDETQYF.

This clonotype was found a few times. The chain has TRBV6-2 or TRBV6-3 and TRBJ2-7; 7 bases line up with TRBD2. The CDR3 covers 13 residues. V shed 8 bases, J shed 6 bases, and the junction held 10 bases outside the gene matches. Germline V gene data show CDR1 as MNHEY and CDR2 as SVGEGT. The CDR3 bases are TGTGCCAGCCGTGGCGGGAGAGGGCGCGAGCAGTACTTC. Translating gives CASRGGRGREQYF.

This sequence joins TRBV12-3 or TRBV12-4 and TRBJ2-2; D tentatively fits TRBD1 or TRBD2 (5 bases each). The CDR3 extends over 17 amino acids. The V end lost 7 bases, the J end lost 5 bases, and 23 bases lay between the germline ends. CDR3 nucleotides: TGTGCCAGCACCTTCAAAGGGTGGGGGACGGGAACCGGGGAGCTGTTTTTT. Translated: CASTFKGWGTGTGELFF.

This chain joins TRBV12-3 or TRBV12-4 and TRBJ2-7, with no clear D. The ends were cut back, 1 base at V and 5 bases at J, with 9 bases in the middle. The CDR3 runs to 13 residues. This chain's CDR3 is CASSLEHRDEQYF. DNA of the CDR3: TGTGCCAGCAGTTTAGAACATCGGGACGAGCAGTACTTC.

This clonotype appeared many times. The chain links TRBV14 to TRBJ1-1; perhaps TRBD1 as D (6 bases). CDR1 is SGHDN, CDR2 FVKESK, per germline. V lost 0 bases and J 1 base, leaving 21 bases between the germline ends. The CDR3 length is 19 residues. The CDR3 nucleotides read TGTGCCAGCAGCCAAGATATCGCCCCTCCGGGACATTGGAACACTGAAGCTTTCTTT. Its translation: CASSQDIAPPGHWNTEAFF.

This clonotype occurred many times. This chain joins TRBV5-1 and TRBJ2-7; D not resolved. The CDR3 covers 14 residues. Germline V CDR1 and CDR2: SGHRS, YFSETQ. Between the trimmed V and J ends, which lost 0 bases and 7 bases, there was a span of 14 bases. DNA of the CDR3: TGCGCCAGCAGCTTGGAGGACCTACGATTTGAGCAGTACTTC. The encoded protein is CASSLEDLRFEQYF.

This clonotype was recorded many times. The V and J genes are TRBV27 and TRBJ1-1; TRBD1 is a possible D gene (5 bases). Germline V gene lookup returns CDR1 MNHEY and CDR2 SMNVEV (reference sequence). The CDR3 sequence is 12 residues long. Trimming took off 5 bases at V and 8 bases at J, with 12 bases between the two ends. CDR3 in amino acids: CASSPRGLEAFF. The CDR3 nucleotides are TGTGCCAGCAGTCCCCGGGGGTTGGAAGCTTTCTTT.

This clonotype came up a few times. This sequence joins TRBV6-5 and TRBJ2-7, with D perhaps given as TRBD1 or TRBD2 (6 bases each). V gave up 2 bases and J gave up 6 bases, with 17 bases separating them. From germline, CDR1 is MNHEY and CDR2 SVGAGI. The CDR3 extends over 15 amino acids. CDR3 loop: CASSYVSGAHFEQYF. DNA for the CDR3: TGTGCCAGCAGTTACGTATCGGGGGCTCATTTCGAGCAGTACTTC.

This clonotype was picked up many times. The chain couples TRBV12-3 or TRBV12-4 to TRBJ2-7, with TRBD1 matching over 7 bases. The CDR3 is made up of 15 amino acids. V lost 6 bases, J lost 2 bases, and 10 bases stayed unmatched. The CDR3 bases are TGTGCCAGCAGCCGGGTCGGGACAGCTGCCTACGAGCAGTACTTC. This codes for CASSRVGTAAYEQYF.

In its sample, this clonotype was seen many times. The chain couples TRBV4-3 to TRBJ1-2; D remains unclear. The germline V gene has CDR1 LGHNA and CDR2 YSLEER. The CDR3 spans 14 residues. V was shortened by 0 bases and J by 7 bases, with 12 bases between the two germline ends. The CDR3 region has the DNA TGCGCCAGCAGCCAAGATCCGGGTCGGGGTGGCTACACCTTC. This sequence encodes CASSQDPGRGGYTF.

This clonotype was recorded many times. V usage is TRBV11-2 and J usage is TRBJ2-7; D is perhaps TRBD1 or TRBD2 (7 bases each). Germline CDR1 SGHAT, CDR2 FQNNGV. This CDR3 spans 16 amino acids. Trimming took 5 bases from V and 1 from J, leaving 18 bases between them. CDR3 nucleotides: TGTGCCAGCAGCCAGGGGGGCGGGAGTTCATCCTACGAGCAGTACTTC. It encodes CASSQGGGSSSYEQYF.

This clonotype was found many times. This chain links TRBV12-5 with TRBJ2-5; maybe TRBD1 (6 bases). CDR3 length: 16 residues. V was clipped by 8 bases and J by 1 base, with 20 bases between them. Germline CDR1 reads LGHNT; CDR2 reads FRNRAP. This chain's CDR3 is CASPFLKQGRQETQYF. CDR3 in DNA: TGTGCTAGTCCCTTCCTCAAACAGGGCCGCCAAGAGACCCAGTACTTC.

V is TRBV6-2 or TRBV6-3 and J is TRBJ2-7; D gene ambiguous. This CDR3 contains 15 residues. CDR1 MNHEY and CDR2 SVGEGT come from the germline V gene. Trimming removed 5 bases from V and 6 bases from J, with 20 bases in between. CDR3 coding DNA: TGTGCCAGCAGTCAGACAAACAACGAGAAGTTCGAGCAGTACTTC. It yields the protein CASSQTNNEKFEQYF.

This clonotype was found many times. The genes are TRBV11-2 and TRBJ1-5, with a tentative D call TRBD1 (6 bases). Trimming pared 1 base from V and 5 bases from J, leaving 12 bases between. The CDR3 length is 15 residues. CDR1 is SGHAT and CDR2 is FQNNGV in the germline V gene. The CDR3 spells CASSLGVDSHQPQHF. The CDR3 region has the DNA TGTGCCAGCAGCTTAGGTGTGGACAGCCATCAGCCCCAGCATTTT.

This chain links TRBV6-2 or TRBV6-3 with TRBJ1-1; D remains ambiguous. This CDR3 contains 13 residues. Trimming left V 2 bases short and J 6 bases short, with 10 bases between. Germline V CDR1 and CDR2: MNHEY, SVGEGT. CDR3 in amino acids: CASSYGYWAEAFF. The DNA for the CDR3 is TGTGCCAGCAGTTACGGATATTGGGCTGAAGCTTTCTTT.

This chain uses TRBV20-1 with TRBJ1-2; a possible D gene is TRBD1 (5 bases). The CDR3 loop spans 13 amino acids. Trimming stripped 1 base from V and 1 base from J, with 7 bases between. Germline CDR1 and CDR2: DFQATT and SNEGSKA (reference sequence). CDR3 nucleotides: TGCAGTGCTAGAGTCAGGGATAACTATGGCTACACCTTC. Amino acids: CSARVRDNYGYTF.

The chain recombines TRBV27 with TRBJ2-7; 12 nucleotides align to TRBD2. From germline, CDR1 is MNHEY and CDR2 SMNVEV (reference sequence). V lost 6 bases and J lost 7; bases outside the gene matches: 7. This CDR3 contains 14 residues. CDR3 in amino acids: CASRTTSGRWEQYF. For the CDR3, the DNA is TGTGCCAGCAGGACTACTAGCGGGAGGTGGGAGCAGTACTTC.

Only one count was recorded for this clonotype. The J gene is TRBJ2-2, the V gene TRBV11-2, with a tentative D call TRBD1 (5 bases). CDR1 and CDR2 from the germline V gene are SGHAT and FQNNGV. This CDR3 has 16 residues. Trimming pared 1 base from V and 5 bases from J, leaving 14 bases between. The CDR3 nucleotides read TGTGCCAGCAGCTTAGTTCCAGGGCTCAATACCGGGGAGCTGTTTTTT. Translated, it gives CASSLVPGLNTGELFF.

The chain employs TRBV2 and TRBJ2-2; a possible D gene is TRBD2 (5 bases). Germline CDR1 is SNHLY and CDR2 is FYNNEI. V lost 5 bases, J lost 1 base, and 5 bases lay in between. The length of the CDR3 is 13 residues. This CDR3 reads CASSRENTGELFF. The CDR3, as DNA: TGTGCCAGCAGTCGGGAGAACACCGGGGAGCTGTTTTTT. Based on the CDR3 plus reference TRBV2 and TRBJ2-2, the full variable domain is EPEVTQTPSHQVTQMGQEVILRCVPISNHLYFYWYRQILGQKVEFLVSFYNNEISEKSEIFDDQFSVERPDGSNFTLKIRSTKLEDSAMYFCASSRENTGELFFGEGSRLTVL.

This chain connects TRBV6-5 to TRBJ2-7; D not certain. Trimming stripped 2 bases from V and 2 bases from J, with 10 bases between. The length of the CDR3 is 14 residues. Germline CDR1 is MNHEY and CDR2 is SVGAGI. Here the CDR3 DNA reads TGTGCCAGCAGTTACGCCAAGGACGCCTACGAGCAGTACTTC. Protein: CASSYAKDAYEQYF.

This clonotype was seen ten or more times. J is TRBJ2-7 and V is TRBV6-5; D is unresolved. This CDR3 spans 14 amino acids. Germline CDR1 reads MNHEY; CDR2 reads SVGAGI. Between the trimmed V and J ends, which lost 6 bases and 2 bases, there was a span of 14 bases. Written as DNA, the CDR3 is TGTGCCAGCAGGGTCGGGCCCGCCCCCTACGAGCAGTACTTC. This codes for CASRVGPAPYEQYF.

This clonotype was counted at least ten times. The J gene is TRBJ1-1, the V gene TRBV2; D remains unclear. In germline, CDR1 is SNHLY, CDR2 FYNNEI. CDR3 length: 13 residues. V lost 3 bases to trimming and J lost 4 bases, with 9 bases between them. The DNA of the CDR3 is TGTGCCAGCAGTGACACATTGGGCACTGAAGCTTTCTTT. Translating it yields CASSDTLGTEAFF.